This T cell receptor (beta chain) was sequenced during a study of regulatory T cells in long-lasting Graves disease. Described time point: newly diagnosed GD, antithyroid drugs for less than 3 months. From PBMCs, RNA was extracted and then used to make the TCR library. An endocrinology department located in Xi'an, China, was where the patients came from. This clonotype was observed at least ten times. Its antigen is unidentified. V was cut by 2 bases and J by 5 bases, with 12 bases left in between. Looked up from germline, CDR1 is LGHDT and CDR2 is YNNKEL (reference sequence). The CDR3 contains 14 residues. The authors built TCR beta libraries using iRepertoire HTBI primers and Arm-PCR of CDR3 regions. One entry per CDR3 protein results from TCRdb running MiXCR on the multiplex PCR reads. Of 400,000 to 500,000 distinct CDR3 sequences in the sample, 13% to 15% were seen once. Regarding the study as a whole: Only peripheral blood was studied, not thyroid tissue. Persistent disease preferred TRBV28, TRBJ1-2 and TRBJ2-5; new disease, TRBV20-1 and TRBJ2-1.

These data are also associated with another study on T cells in Graves' hyperthyroidism and ophthalmopathy. From that paper: The hyperthyroidism was newly diagnosed and had lasted under 2 months; the patients were aged 18 to 65.

This TCR was sampled from a woman in her fifties or sixties with Graves disease. The J gene is TRBJ2-5, the V gene TRBV3-1; weak D call: TRBD2 (6 bases). The sequences come from peripheral blood mononuclear cells (PBMCs), collected at new diagnosis, from a patient treated with antithyroid drugs. The CDR3 sequence is CASSQREVVETQYF. In nucleotides, the CDR3 is TGTGCCAGCAGCCAAAGGGAGGTAGTTGAGACCCAGTACTTC.